Listed below are T cell receptor beta chains from one sample, sequenced in a study of shared clonotypes between healthy human individuals. Some clones are missing from TCRdb's copy, which holds only in-frame ones; the method was immunoSEQ multiplex PCR. The data contain approximately 1.9 million clones, around 95% of them singletons. Sequenced: naive CD8+ T cells from PBMCs. Receptor source: a man between 18 and 35 years old in good health. Some clones in this sample may be carry-over from other donors' samples. Each CDR3 is given with its conserved first and last residue. A D gene is named only where the DNA matches it firmly. The size entry is marked missing in some rows and otherwise reads once, few, many or a size class.

TRBJ2-7 TRBV2 . TRBD2 TGTGCCAGCAGTGGCCTGAGGACTAGCGGGTCCGGTGGCTACTACGAGCAGTACTTC CASSGLRTSGSGGYYEQYF
TRBJ1-4 TRBV30 . TRBD1 TGTGCCTGGAGCCCCCGCCGACCACAGGGGGCTTGGGAAAAACTGTTTTTT CAWSPRRPQGAWEKLFF
TRBJ2-1 TRBV7-9 . . TGTGCCAGCAGCTTAGCGCTTCAGTACAATGAGCAGTTCTTC CASSLALQYNEQFF
TRBJ1-5 TRBV27 . . TGTGCCAGCAGTTTCGTGACAGGACCTTATAGCAATCAGCCCCAGCATTTT CASSFVTGPYSNQPQHF
TRBJ2-1 TRBV7-9 few . TGTGCCAGCAGCTTAATAGACGGGGCCTACAATGAGCAGTTCTTC CASSLIDGAYNEQFF
TRBJ1-5 TRBV27 . . TGTGCCAGCAGTTTATCGTTCAATCAGCCCCAGCATTTT CASSLSFNQPQHF
TRBJ2-7 TRBV11-2 . TRBD1 TGTGCCAGCAGCCTCGGGACAGGGGCCTACGAGCAGTACTTC CASSLGTGAYEQYF
TRBJ1-1 TRBV28 . TRBD1 TGTGCCAGTCTGATCCTCAGGGGGCAAGGCGTGAACACTGAAGCTTTCTTT CASLILRGQGVNTEAFF
TRBJ2-1 TRBV7-6 . TRBD1 TGTGCCAGCAGACGTAGGACAGGGGGCGTTGATGAGCAGTTCTTC CASRRRTGGVDEQFF
TRBJ2-1 TRBV30 . TRBD2 TGTGCCTGGGAAGCGGGAGCTTACAATGAGCAGTTCTTC CAWEAGAYNEQFF
TRBJ2-5 TRBV4-3 once . TGCGCCAGCAGCCAAGGCATCGGAGGCCAAGAGACCCAGTACTTC CASSQGIGGQETQYF
TRBJ2-1 TRBV6-5 . . TGTGCCAGCAGTTACAACGTTGGCAATGAGCAGTTCTTC CASSYNVGNEQFF
TRBJ2-7 TRBV7-9 . TRBD2 TGTGCCAGCAGCTTAGGGACTAGCGGGACCTACGAGCAGTACTTC CASSLGTSGTYEQYF
TRBJ1-5 TRBV27 . . TGTGCCAGCAGTCCCGCCTCCTCAGTGCCCCCTCTTCAGCCCCAGCATTTT CASSPASSVPPLQPQHF
TRBJ2-7 TRBV28 . . TGTGCCAGCAGCGAGACAAGTACCTACGAGCAGTACTTC CASSETSTYEQYF
TRBJ2-2 TRBV19 . TRBD1 TGTGCCAGTAGGGGACAGGTGATATGGAACACCGGGGAGCTGTTTTTT CASRGQVIWNTGELFF
TRBJ2-7 TRBV5-8 . TRBD1 TGTGCCATCCCACAGGGGGCGTTCCACGAGCAGTACTTC CAIPQGAFHEQYF
TRBJ2-3 TRBV27 . TRBD1 TGTGCCAGCAGTCAGCAAGGGACAGCTAGCACAGATACGCAGTATTTT CASSQQGTASTDTQYF
TRBJ2-7 TRBV18 once TRBD1 TGTGCCAGCTCAACGGACAGGGGACCAAGACGCCCCTACGAGCAGTACTTC CASSTDRGPRRPYEQYF
TRBJ2-1 TRBV7-6 . . TGTGCCAGCAGCGTAACTAGGGTTGGGAATGAGCAGTTCTTC CASSVTRVGNEQFF
TRBJ1-1 TRBV7-9 . . TGTGCCAGCAGCTTAGGAAGGGGTAACACTGAAGCTTTCTTT CASSLGRGNTEAFF
TRBJ1-5 TRBV27 . . TGTGCCAGCAGTTTATTGGGTGGGGCTCAGCCCCAGCATTTT CASSLLGGAQPQHF
TRBJ2-7 TRBV5-6 . . TGTGCCAGCAGCGCGACAGGATACGAGCAGTACTTC CASSATGYEQYF
TRBJ1-1 TRBV6-5 . . TGTGCCAGCAGTTACCCCCTGGTACAGATGAACACTGAAGCTTTCTTT CASSYPLVQMNTEAFF
TRBJ2-7 TRBV28 . . TGTGCCAGCAGTTTATGGGTGGGAGTAGCATACGAGCAGTACTTC CASSLWVGVAYEQYF
TRBJ1-2 TRBV27 . . TGTGCCAGCAGTCGGGCGGGCTATGGCTACACCTTC CASSRAGYGYTF
TRBJ2-6 TRBV5-5 . . TGTGCCAGCACCCCAACATCGACAGTTAAGGGGGCCAACGTCCTGACTTTC CASTPTSTVKGANVLTF
TRBJ2-1 TRBV7-9 . TRBD2 TGTGCCAGCAGCTTGCCTCTCTCTAGCGGCCTTTACAATGAGCAGTTCTTC CASSLPLSSGLYNEQFF
TRBJ2-3 TRBV27 . TRBD2 TGTGCCAGCAGTTTACTGACTAGCGGGAGTGCAGATACGCAGTATTTT CASSLLTSGSADTQYF
TRBJ2-7 TRBV28 once TRBD2 TGTGCCAGCAGTTGGGACGGCGGGAGGGCCCCCGAGCAGTACTTC CASSWDGGRAPEQYF
TRBJ1-2 TRBV19 . . TGTGCCAGTAGTATAGACAACAGAAACTATGGCTACACCTTC CASSIDNRNYGYTF